This TCR beta chain was captured in a study of cytomegalovirus exposure and HLA in healthy donors. Study-level results: High specificity and sensitivity for cytomegalovirus status were reported for the classifier. Associated with cytomegalovirus, according to the listing, were about 160 TCR beta chains.

Vbeta (60) and Jbeta (13) primers were used in the PCR. Measured with immunoSEQ multiplex PCR; TCRdb has only the in-frame clones, and not every one. The sample lists about 170,000 clones, approximately 73% occurring once. The CDR3 is made up of 10 amino acids. CDR1 is DFQATT, CDR2 SNEGSKA, per germline (reference sequence). The V end lost 0 bases, the J end lost 10 bases, and 7 bases lay between the germline ends. As concerns this clone: Its antigen is unidentified.

This sequence originates from a woman aged 18-29 years in good health and CMV-seropositive. What was sequenced was PBMCs. The gene calls are TRBV20-1 and TRBJ2-7; D is ambiguous. CDR3 in amino acids: CSARERYQYF. CDR3 bases: TGCAGTGCTAGAGAGCGGTATCAGTACTTC.